The rows below give T cell receptor beta chains drawn from one sample of a study of T cell responses to AZD1222 COVID-19 vaccine. Profiling relied on immunoSEQ multiplex PCR, and the TCRdb table lists in-frame clones only, not all of them. Here the sample spans around 35,000 clones, 85% to 90% being singletons. Source: peripheral blood, taken 28 days after the second AZD1222 dose. The source of these receptors is an adult who received the AZD1222 COVID-19 vaccine. CDR3s include the opening cysteine and the closing phenylalanine or tryptophan. A D gene is named only where the DNA matches it firmly. Expanded clones are given a class, and other clones once, few, many or no size at all.

-	-	15	TRBV5-5	TRBJ2-5	TGTGCCAGCAGCTTCCTGGCGGAGCCCCAAGAGACCCAGTACTTC	CASSFLAEPQETQYF
-	-	14	TRBV7-9	TRBJ1-4	TGTGCCAGCAGCTTAGAGGGGTCCTATGAAAAACTGTTTTTT	CASSLEGSYEKLFF
-	-	14	TRBV11-2	TRBJ1-1	TGTGCCAGCAGCCCTTTCCTATTCCGTACTGAAGCTTTCTTT	CASSPFLFRTEAFF
-	TRBD2	15	TRBV10-2	TRBJ2-3	TGCGCCAGCACCTCTAGCGGGTTTAGCACAGATACGCAGTATTTT	CASTSSGFSTDTQYF
-	-	14	TRBV7-9	TRBJ2-2	TGTGCCGGCCGTCGGGGCTCGAACACCGGGGAGCTGTTTTTT	CAGRRGSNTGELFF
-	-	16	TRBV19	TRBJ2-5	TGTGCCAGTAGTCCGAGGGTCAACAGAGGCCAAGAGACCCAGTACTTC	CASSPRVNRGQETQYF
-	TRBD1	14	TRBV15	TRBJ2-7	TGTGCCACCAGCAGGACGACAGGGACCTACGAGCAGTACTTC	CATSRTTGTYEQYF
-	TRBD1	15	TRBV11-2	TRBJ2-7	TGTGCCAGCAGCTTAGATCGGACAGGGCTATACGAGCAGTACTTC	CASSLDRTGLYEQYF
-	TRBD2	15	TRBV16	TRBJ2-7	TGTGCCAGCAGCCAATTGTGGGAGGGGTCCTACGAGCAGTACTTC	CASSQLWEGSYEQYF
-	-	17	TRBV5-8	TRBJ2-5	TGTGCCAGCAGCTTGGTGGGTGGGGCGGCTACGAGAGAGACCCAGTACTTC	CASSLVGGAATRETQYF
-	TRBD2	15	TRBV6-1	TRBJ2-3	TGTGCCAGCAGTGAAGTGACTAGCGGGAGCGGAGCGCAGTATTTT	CASSEVTSGSGAQYF
few	-	14	TRBV5-4	TRBJ2-7	TGTGCCAGCAGCTTGAGTGGAGGGGGGTACGAGCAGTACTTC	CASSLSGGGYEQYF
few	-	12	TRBV28	TRBJ1-1	TGTGCCAGCAGTTTACCCCCAGGGTGGACTTTCTTT	CASSLPPGWTFF
-	TRBD1	16	TRBV11-2	TRBJ2-7	TGTGCCAGCAGCTTGGCAATGACAGGGTTGGAATACGAGCAGTACTTC	CASSLAMTGLEYEQYF
-	-	14	TRBV3-1/TRBV3-2	TRBJ1-2	TGTGCCAGCAGCCAACGGGGAGCTAACTATGGCTACACCTTC	CASSQRGANYGYTF
-	-	11	TRBV7-9	TRBJ1-1	TGTGCCACCGTGGGTGGCACTGAAGCTTTCTTT	CATVGGTEAFF
-	TRBD1	16	TRBV5-1	TRBJ1-4	TGCGCCAGCAGCTTCGGCAGGGGGACAACTAATGAAAAACTGTTTTTT	CASSFGRGTTNEKLFF
-	-	14	TRBV3-1/TRBV3-2	TRBJ1-4	TGTGCCAGCAGCCAAGTTGGGGGCCATGAAAAACTGTTTTTT	CASSQVGGHEKLFF
-	-	11	TRBV3-1/TRBV3-2	TRBJ2-7	TGTGCCAGCAGCCAAGCCTACGAGCAGTACTTC	CASSQAYEQYF
-	-	13	TRBV19	TRBJ1-5	TGTGCCAGCGGGGGGATGAGCAATCAGCCCCAGCATTTT	CASGGMSNQPQHF
once	-	17	TRBV27	TRBJ2-6	TGTGCCAGCAGTTTAACCTGGGGGAGCTCTGGGGCCAACGTCCTGACTTTC	CASSLTWGSSGANVLTF
-	-	14	TRBV28	TRBJ2-7	TGTGCCAGCAGCCCGACTGGGCGGGACTACGAGCAGTACTTC	CASSPTGRDYEQYF
-	-	13	TRBV7-9	TRBJ2-3	TGTGCCAGCACCCAGACGCGGCCAGATACGCAGTATTTT	CASTQTRPDTQYF
-	TRBD1	13	TRBV11-3	TRBJ1-1	TGTGCCAGCAGCTCAACAGGGGTTACTGAAGCTTTCTTT	CASSSTGVTEAFF
-	TRBD1	14	TRBV2	TRBJ1-4	TGTGCCAGCAGATCGACAGGGGAAGGTGAAAAACTGTTTTTT	CASRSTGEGEKLFF
-	-	14	TRBV4-2	TRBJ1-2	TGTGCCAGCAGCCAAGAACTTAGGCAGACTGGCTACACCTTC	CASSQELRQTGYTF
-	TRBD1	15	TRBV3-1/TRBV3-2	TRBJ1-5	TGTGCCAGCAGCCCGGGACAGACTAGCAATCAGCCCCAGCATTTT	CASSPGQTSNQPQHF
-	TRBD2	14	TRBV28	TRBJ2-1	TGTGCCAGTAACGGCGGGAGGCCCTACAATGAGCAGTTCTTC	CASNGGRPYNEQFF
-	TRBD1	13	TRBV29-1	TRBJ2-7	TGCAGCGTGGCCGTAGACAGGGGTGGCGAGCAGTACTTC	CSVAVDRGGEQYF
-	-	14	TRBV14	TRBJ2-1	TGTGCCAGCCGCCACTCGGACTTCTACAATGAGCAGTTCTTC	CASRHSDFYNEQFF
-	-	12	TRBV4-1	TRBJ1-1	TGCGCCAGCAGCCAGATTGTGGGTGCTGCTTTCTTT	CASSQIVGAAFF
-	-	15	TRBV14	TRBJ2-2	TGTGCCAGCAGCCCCGCAATCGCGAACACCGGGGAGCTGTTTTTT	CASSPAIANTGELFF
-	-	13	TRBV2	TRBJ1-6	TGTGCCAGCAGAGCCCGGGAGCGGTCACCCCTCCACTTT	CASRARERSPLHF
once	-	14	TRBV9	TRBJ2-5	TGTGCCAGCAGCACACCTTTAGGAGGGGGAAAAAAGTACTTC	CASSTPLGGGKKYF
-	TRBD2	17	TRBV4-2	TRBJ2-2	TGTGCCAGCAGCCAAGAAGGAGGACTAGCTGGCACCGGGGAGCTGTTTTTT	CASSQEGGLAGTGELFF
once	-	13	TRBV29-1	TRBJ2-3	TGCAGCGCCCGGACAGATTCCACAGATACGCAGTATTTT	CSARTDSTDTQYF
-	-	13	TRBV6-5	TRBJ1-2	TGTGCCAGCAGTTACGGGGCCGTGGGGGGCCACACCTTC	CASSYGAVGGHTF
-	-	12	TRBV18	TRBJ2-5	TGTGCCAGCTGGATGGTAGAAGAGACCCAGTACTTC	CASWMVEETQYF
-	-	15	TRBV24-1	TRBJ2-1	TGTGCCACCAGTGATCCCAGGGCCCCCGGGGGTGAGCAGTTCTTC	CATSDPRAPGGEQFF